This T cell receptor (beta chain) was captured by sequencing in a study of blood T cell repertoires in COVID-19. The data were produced by immunoSEQ multiplex PCR, yet TCRdb's version contains in-frame clones alone and is incomplete. The sample records 250,000 to 350,000 clones, roughly 87% being singletons. This CDR3 is 11 amino acids long. Deletions cut 8 bases from V and 2 bases from J, with 9 bases between. Germline V gene sequence: CDR1 DFQATT, CDR2 SNEGSKA (reference sequence). Material: PBMCs or T cells enriched from blood (not recorded which). This receptor was identified in a woman in her 30s who had recovered from COVID-19. J is TRBJ2-5 and V is TRBV20-1; D is uncertain. The CDR3 bases are TGCAGTTCGACTCTTCAAGAGACCCAGTACTTC. It translates to CSSTLQETQYF.